This TCR beta chain was profiled in a study of cytomegalovirus exposure and HLA in healthy donors. Whole-study findings and limits: CMV serostatus was the only immune exposure information that was available.

Primers: 60 Vbeta forward and 13 Jbeta reverse. Clones were sequenced by immunoSEQ multiplex PCR, and TCRdb holds only the in-frame ones, with some missing. The sample carries under 200,000 clones, 65% to 70% recorded once. CDR1 is SNHLY, CDR2 FYNNEI, per germline. Losses at the gene ends were 4 bases for V and 8 bases for J; bases not matched to a gene: 4. The CDR3 is 14 amino acids. Comments on this clone: Its antigen is not known.

This clonotype originated in a woman aged 18-30 years in good health and CMV-seropositive. The sequenced sample consisted of PBMCs. This chain links TRBV2 with TRBJ1-3; TRBD1 matches 11 bases. CDR3 nucleotides: TGTGCCAGCAGTGGTGGGACAGGGGGGGACACCATATATTTT. It codes for CASSGGTGGDTIYF.